The 8 T cell receptor beta chains below were found in one sample sequenced in a study of OX40 agonist ivuxolimab in advanced cancers. TCRdb keeps only in-frame clones here, not all; method: immunoSEQ multiplex PCR. The sample comprises under 95,000 clones, about 85% of which are singletons, and 15% to 20% rests with the top ten. The sample in question was CD4+ or CD8+ T cells sorted from blood, obtained in a trial of the OX40 agonist ivuxolimab. The source is an adult with an advanced solid tumor such as melanoma, head and neck, liver or kidney cancer.

The V call is TRBV6-1, the J call TRBJ1-5; no reliable D call. The germline CDR1 and CDR2 sequences are MNHNS and SASEGT. The length of the CDR3 is 15 residues. The V end was cut by 2 bases, the J end by 5 bases, with 13 bases between. The CDR3 region is CASSEIPSRYQPQHF. The CDR3 bases are TGTGCCAGCAGTGAAATCCCAAGCCGGTATCAGCCCCAGCATTTT.

The rearrangement joins TRBV2 to TRBJ1-5; D unclear. This CDR3 has 13 amino acids. The V gene lost 8 bases and the J gene lost 5 bases, with 13 bases spanning the gap. CDR1 SNHLY and CDR2 FYNNEI come from the germline V gene. The CDR3 coding sequence is TGTGCCAGCCGAAGGTGGGGAGATCAGCCCCAGCATTTT. Residues: CASRRWGDQPQHF.

The V and J genes are TRBV5-1 and TRBJ2-1; TRBD2 might be the D (5 bases). The CDR3 has 14 amino acids. Germline CDR1 and CDR2: SGHRS and YFSETQ. Deletions cut 2 bases from V and 0 bases from J, with 6 bases between. CDR3 protein: CASSFSDSYNEQFF. The DNA of the CDR3 is TGCGCCAGCAGCTTTAGCGACTCCTACAATGAGCAGTTCTTC.

On this clone: One junction end disagrees with the germline gene, perhaps due to a read error. The chain links TRBV5-1 to TRBJ1-2, with D unresolved. Germline CDR1 SGHRS, CDR2 YFSETQ. This CDR3 region has 14 residues. Here the CDR3 reads CASSLNLFEGGYTF. The CDR3 bases are TGTGCCAGCAGCTTGAACCTATTCGAAGGAGGCTACACCTTC.

V is TRBV6-5 and J is TRBJ2-7, with D maybe TRBD1 (6 bases). The V end lost 6 bases, the J end lost 2 bases, and 14 bases lay between the germline ends. In germline, CDR1 is MNHEY, CDR2 SVGAGI. This CDR3 has 14 amino acids. In DNA, the CDR3 is TGTGCCAGCAGCCCGACAGGAACGACCTACGAGCAGTACTTC. It yields the protein CASSPTGTTYEQYF.

The CDR3 loop reads CASSVQGGGYGYTF. CDR3 bases: TGTGCCAGCAGCGTCCAAGGGGGCGGCTATGGCTACACCTTC. The chain uses TRBV9 and TRBJ1-2; TRBD1 agrees at 7 bases. The germline V gene has CDR1 SGDLS and CDR2 YYNGEE. This CDR3 has 14 residues. Trimming removed 2 bases from V and 4 bases from J; junction bases left unmatched: 5.

The chain recombines TRBV28 with TRBJ1-1; 8 bases map to TRBD1. Germline CDR1 and CDR2: MDHEN and SYDVKM. The junction had 5 bases not matched to a gene; V was cut back by 4 bases and J by 1 base. The CDR3 runs to 15 residues. CDR3 loop: CASSSQGAANTEAFF. Here the CDR3 DNA reads TGTGCCAGCAGTTCCCAGGGGGCCGCGAACACTGAAGCTTTCTTT.

This clone showed up just a few times. This chain connects TRBV9 to TRBJ2-1; D not certain. V lost 5 bases to trimming and J lost 1 base, with 16 bases between them. The germline gives CDR1 SGDLS, CDR2 YYNGEE. The CDR3 runs 16 residues. The CDR3 loop reads CASRDLGKGSYNEQFF. CDR3 coding DNA: TGTGCCAGCAGGGACCTGGGGAAAGGTTCCTACAATGAGCAGTTCTTC.